Listed below are T cell receptor beta chains from one sample, sequenced in a study of CD8 T cells in ankylosing spondylitis. From the 5' RACE reads, TCRdb called clonotypes with MiXCR, one entry per CDR3 protein. The sample records 100,000 or so distinct CDR3 sequences, around 8.5% being singletons. What was sequenced was blood, either unsorted or a sorted T cell fraction (not recorded which). These TCRs come from a male donor with ankylosing spondylitis. Each CDR3 is given with its conserved first and last residue. Each record gives: D gene, J gene, V gene, CDR3 protein. A D gene is named only where the DNA matches it firmly.

d_gene: -
j_gene: TRBJ1-2
v_gene: TRBV20-1
CDR3aa: CSATQGLGGYTF

d_gene: -
j_gene: TRBJ2-1
v_gene: TRBV11-2
CDR3aa: CASSLDDGALGNEQFF

d_gene: TRBD1
j_gene: TRBJ2-5
v_gene: TRBV24-1
CDR3aa: CATSDWTGRGETQYF

d_gene: -
j_gene: TRBJ1-3
v_gene: TRBV11-2
CDR3aa: CASSTHPGPGNTIYF

d_gene: -
j_gene: TRBJ2-1
v_gene: TRBV4-1
CDR3aa: CASSQDPRTYGRDNEQFF

d_gene: -
j_gene: TRBJ2-3
v_gene: TRBV5-1
CDR3aa: CASSLASSSTDTQYF

d_gene: -
j_gene: TRBJ1-1
v_gene: TRBV10-3
CDR3aa: CAISGGTRDDTEAFF

d_gene: TRBD2
j_gene: TRBJ2-1
v_gene: TRBV14
CDR3aa: CASSQAPPGLIYNEQFF

d_gene: -
j_gene: TRBJ2-6
v_gene: TRBV19
CDR3aa: CASSIVSLLSGANVLTF

d_gene: -
j_gene: TRBJ1-1
v_gene: TRBV9
CDR3aa: CASSTGTSVNTEAFF

d_gene: TRBD2
j_gene: TRBJ2-1
v_gene: TRBV13
CDR3aa: CASSPGLAGDEQFF

d_gene: -
j_gene: TRBJ2-1
v_gene: TRBV13
CDR3aa: CASSLGFSSDPLNEQFF

d_gene: TRBD2
j_gene: TRBJ2-1
v_gene: TRBV29-1
CDR3aa: CSVGSSGSYNEQFF

d_gene: TRBD2
j_gene: TRBJ2-7
v_gene: TRBV11-2
CDR3aa: CASSLVILAGGYEQYF

d_gene: -
j_gene: TRBJ1-1
v_gene: TRBV4-2
CDR3aa: CASSQEPGRIATEAFF

d_gene: -
j_gene: TRBJ1-2
v_gene: TRBV24-1
CDR3aa: CATSDLGGTYGYTF

d_gene: -
j_gene: TRBJ2-5
v_gene: TRBV20-1
CDR3aa: CSARDLKETQYF

d_gene: TRBD1
j_gene: TRBJ2-2
v_gene: TRBV29-1
CDR3aa: CSVRLWDRETGELFF

d_gene: TRBD1
j_gene: TRBJ2-1
v_gene: TRBV12-3/TRBV12-4
CDR3aa: CASSNRDRGHEQFF

d_gene: -
j_gene: TRBJ2-1
v_gene: TRBV7-9
CDR3aa: CASSPHQRSEQFF

d_gene: -
j_gene: TRBJ2-1
v_gene: TRBV7-9
CDR3aa: CASGGGEQFF

d_gene: -
j_gene: TRBJ2-2
v_gene: TRBV2
CDR3aa: CASSHTRVNTGELFF

d_gene: -
j_gene: TRBJ2-1
v_gene: TRBV4-2
CDR3aa: CASSQDLDYEYNEQFF

d_gene: TRBD2
j_gene: TRBJ2-3
v_gene: TRBV4-2
CDR3aa: CASSQDGAGGADTQYF